This T cell receptor (beta chain) was sequenced in a study of Ad26.COV2.S vaccination and SARS-CoV-2 variants. Broader study findings: Vaccine recipients surpassed placebo recipients in spike-specific TCR breadth.

Sequencing was performed with immunoSEQ multiplex PCR; in TCRdb, only in-frame clones are kept and a portion is missing. This sample has around 45,000 clones; roughly 84% occur once, and the top ten carry more than 45%. Notes on this clone: Its antigen remains unknown.

Germline lookup yields CDR1 SGHRS and CDR2 YFSETQ. This CDR3 region has 18 residues. The junction had 14 bases not matched to a gene; V was cut back by 5 bases and J by 9 bases. Sequenced material: peripheral blood, taken after recovery from COVID-19. This receptor was taken from a human donor who had recovered from COVID-19. The chain links TRBV5-1 to TRBJ2-1; 16 bases line up with TRBD2. This chain's CDR3 is CASRVYYGTSGRASEQFF. The CDR3, as DNA: TGCGCCAGCAGAGTCTACTATGGGACTAGCGGGAGGGCGAGTGAGCAGTTCTTC.